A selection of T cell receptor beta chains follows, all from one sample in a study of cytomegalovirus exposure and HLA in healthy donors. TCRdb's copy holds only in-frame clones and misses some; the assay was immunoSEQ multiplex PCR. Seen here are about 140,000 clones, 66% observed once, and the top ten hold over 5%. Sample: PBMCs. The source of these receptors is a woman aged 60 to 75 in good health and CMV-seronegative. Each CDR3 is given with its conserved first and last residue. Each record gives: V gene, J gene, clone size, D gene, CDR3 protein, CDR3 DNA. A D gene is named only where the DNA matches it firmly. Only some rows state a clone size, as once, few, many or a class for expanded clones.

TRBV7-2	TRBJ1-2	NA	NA	CASSSGRNHGYTF	TGTGCCAGCAGCTCGGGGAGGAACCATGGCTACACCTTC
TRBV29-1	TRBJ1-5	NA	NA	CSVERYPIGGYQPQHF	TGCAGCGTTGAAAGGTACCCCATCGGGGGATATCAGCCCCAGCATTTT
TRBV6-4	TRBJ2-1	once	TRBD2	CASSDSPGLAGGPGEQFF	TGTGCCAGCAGTGACAGTCCGGGACTAGCGGGGGGGCCTGGGGAGCAGTTCTTC
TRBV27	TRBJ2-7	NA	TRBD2	CASSTTFRLAGLPYEQYF	TGTGCCAGCAGTACTACTTTCCGACTAGCGGGCCTCCCCTACGAGCAGTACTTC
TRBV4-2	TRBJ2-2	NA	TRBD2	CASSWSGGANTGELFF	TGTGCCAGCAGTTGGAGCGGGGGGGCAAACACCGGGGAGCTGTTTTTT
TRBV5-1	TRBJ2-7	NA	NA	CASTAGTSYEQYF	TGCGCCAGCACCGCGGGGACCTCCTACGAGCAGTACTTC
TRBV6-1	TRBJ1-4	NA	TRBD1	CASTVGHRGDEKLFF	TGTGCCAGCACCGTAGGTCACAGGGGGGATGAAAAACTGTTTTTT
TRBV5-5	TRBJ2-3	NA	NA	CASRSQGSADTQYF	TGTGCCAGCAGGAGTCAGGGGTCCGCGGATACGCAGTATTTT
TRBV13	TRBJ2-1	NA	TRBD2	CASSLAGPSGYEQFF	TGTGCCAGCAGCTTAGCTGGGCCTAGCGGGTATGAGCAGTTCTTC
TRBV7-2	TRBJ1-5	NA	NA	CASSPTWGGNQPQHF	TGTGCCAGCAGCCCGACTTGGGGGGGAAATCAGCCCCAGCATTTT
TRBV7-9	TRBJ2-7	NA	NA	CASSPIWTRTSYEQYF	TGTGCCAGCAGCCCGATCTGGACTCGAACGTCCTACGAGCAGTACTTC
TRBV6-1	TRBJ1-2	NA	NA	CASSDVSGYYGYTF	TGTGCCAGCAGCGACGTTTCAGGCTACTATGGCTACACCTTC
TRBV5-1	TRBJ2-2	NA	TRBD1	CASSQGQGLAGELFF	TGCGCCAGCAGCCAGGGACAGGGGTTGGCCGGGGAGCTGTTTTTT
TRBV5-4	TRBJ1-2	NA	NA	CASSWGGSAGTF	TGTGCCAGCAGCTGGGGGGGATCGGCTGGGACCTTC
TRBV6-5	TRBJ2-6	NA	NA	CASSPSGGANVLTF	TGTGCCAGCAGTCCCAGCGGTGGGGCCAACGTCCTGACTTTC
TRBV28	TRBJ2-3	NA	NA	CASTPGGATTQYF	TGTGCCAGCACCCCCGGGGGAGCGACTACGCAGTATTTT
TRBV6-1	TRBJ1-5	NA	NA	CASSEQSGGNQPQHF	TGTGCCAGCAGTGAACAATCCGGGGGGAATCAGCCCCAGCATTTT
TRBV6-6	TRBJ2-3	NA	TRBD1	CASSPTGADTDTQYF	TGTGCCAGCAGCCCCACAGGGGCCGACACAGATACGCAGTATTTT
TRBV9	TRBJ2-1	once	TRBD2	CASSNPLSSGESYNEQFF	TGTGCCAGCAGTAACCCCCTTTCTAGCGGGGAATCCTACAATGAGCAGTTCTTC
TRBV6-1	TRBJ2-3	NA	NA	CASSERGRAKNLFTDTQYF	TGTGCCAGCAGTGAACGCGGGCGAGCCAAAAACCTATTCACAGATACGCAGTATTTT
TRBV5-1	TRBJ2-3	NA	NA	CASSLEGGDTDTQYF	TGCGCCAGCAGCTTGGAGGGCGGGGACACAGATACGCAGTATTTT
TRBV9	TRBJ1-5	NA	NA	CASNAEDSNQPQHF	TGTGCCAGCAACGCAGAAGATAGCAATCAGCCCCAGCATTTT
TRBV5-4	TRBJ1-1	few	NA	CASSLGGEAVTEAFF	TGTGCCAGCAGCTTGGGTGGTGAGGCGGTCACTGAAGCTTTCTTT
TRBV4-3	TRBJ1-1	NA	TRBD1	CASSQAGGLNTEAFF	TGCGCCAGCAGCCAGGCAGGGGGCCTGAACACTGAAGCTTTCTTT
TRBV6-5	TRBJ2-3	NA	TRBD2	CASRGLAGGPDTQYF	TGTGCCAGCAGGGGACTAGCGGGAGGCCCAGATACGCAGTATTTT
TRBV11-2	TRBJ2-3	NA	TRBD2	CASSFPSGGVGDTQYF	TGTGCCAGCAGCTTCCCAAGCGGGGGGGTAGGAGATACGCAGTATTTT
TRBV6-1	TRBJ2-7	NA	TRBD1	CASVRDRDEQYF	TGTGCCAGCGTCCGGGACAGGGACGAGCAGTACTTC
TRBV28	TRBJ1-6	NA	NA	CASSLQGLGSSYNSPLHF	TGTGCCAGCAGTTTACAGGGGTTGGGTAGCTCCTATAATTCACCCCTCCACTTT
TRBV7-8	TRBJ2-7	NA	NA	CASSLAWSGSYEQYF	TGTGCCAGCAGCTTAGCGTGGTCAGGGTCCTACGAGCAGTACTTC
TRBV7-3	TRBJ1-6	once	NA	CASSLGGELASPLHF	TGTGCCAGCAGCTTAGGGGGGGAACTAGCTTCACCCCTCCACTTT
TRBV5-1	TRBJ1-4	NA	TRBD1	CASSATQGTNEKLFF	TGCGCCAGCAGCGCCACACAGGGGACTAATGAAAAACTGTTTTTT
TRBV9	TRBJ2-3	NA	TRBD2	CASSAPAGGLTDTQYF	TGTGCCAGCAGCGCCCCCGCGGGGGGCCTAACAGATACGCAGTATTTT
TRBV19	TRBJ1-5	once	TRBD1	CASSTGQVSNQPQHF	TGTGCCAGTAGTACAGGACAGGTTAGCAATCAGCCCCAGCATTTT
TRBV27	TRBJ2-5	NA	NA	CASSFRREETQYF	TGTGCCAGCAGTTTCCGCAGGGAAGAGACCCAGTACTTC
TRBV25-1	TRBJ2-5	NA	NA	CAHVPYKGKIETQYF	TGTGCCCATGTCCCCTACAAGGGGAAAATAGAGACCCAGTACTTC
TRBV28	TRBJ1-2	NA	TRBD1	CASSSHDLTGFDYGYTF	TGTGCCAGCAGTTCCCACGACTTGACAGGGTTCGACTATGGCTACACCTTC
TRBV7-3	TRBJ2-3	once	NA	CASSFVVLDTQYF	TGTGCCAGCAGCTTTGTTGTATTAGATACGCAGTATTTT
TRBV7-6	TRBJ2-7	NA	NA	CASSLSGGTYEQYF	TGTGCCAGCAGCTTAAGTGGGGGGACCTACGAGCAGTACTTC
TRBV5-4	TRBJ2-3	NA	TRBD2	CASSLDPAGTLTDTQYF	TGTGCCAGCAGCTTGGACCCAGCGGGGACCCTCACAGATACGCAGTATTTT
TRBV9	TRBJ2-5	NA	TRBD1	CASSVGGGQGARETQYF	TGTGCCAGCAGCGTAGGAGGAGGGCAGGGGGCGCGGGAGACCCAGTACTTC
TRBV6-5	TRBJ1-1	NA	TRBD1	CASSFSTGAHTEAFF	TGTGCCAGCAGTTTCTCTACAGGGGCGCACACTGAAGCTTTCTTT
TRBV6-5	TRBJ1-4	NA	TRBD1	CASRKTGLNEKLFF	TGTGCCAGCAGAAAGACAGGGCTTAATGAAAAACTGTTTTTT
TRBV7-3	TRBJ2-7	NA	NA	CASSLNGGEISYEQYF	TGTGCCAGCAGCTTAAATGGCGGGGAGATCTCCTACGAGCAGTACTTC
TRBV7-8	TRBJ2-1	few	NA	CASSHSSGLNAYNEQFF	TGTGCCAGCAGCCATTCTAGTGGCCTAAACGCCTACAATGAGCAGTTCTTC
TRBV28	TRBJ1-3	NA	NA	CASSLRTFGNTIYF	TGTGCCAGCAGTTTGAGAACTTTTGGAAACACCATATATTTT
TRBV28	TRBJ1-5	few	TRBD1	CASRRPRDRYNQPQHF	TGTGCCAGCAGACGACCGCGGGACAGATACAATCAGCCCCAGCATTTT
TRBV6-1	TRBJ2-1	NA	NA	CASSEARGYNEQFF	TGTGCCAGCAGTGAAGCTAGGGGGTACAATGAGCAGTTCTTC
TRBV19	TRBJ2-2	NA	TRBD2	CASSTAGTSGGPTGELFF	TGTGCCAGTAGTACCGCCGGGACTAGCGGGGGGCCCACCGGGGAGCTGTTTTTT
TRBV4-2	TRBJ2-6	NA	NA	CASSQESIVGVSGANVLTF	TGTGCCAGCAGCCAAGAATCCATCGTCGGGGTCTCTGGGGCCAACGTCCTGACTTTC
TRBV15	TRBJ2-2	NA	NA	CATRPVNTGELFF	TGTGCCACCAGACCAGTGAACACCGGGGAGCTGTTTTTT
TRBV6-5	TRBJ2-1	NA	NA	CASTNFGQSYNEQFF	TGTGCCAGCACCAATTTTGGCCAGTCCTACAATGAGCAGTTCTTC
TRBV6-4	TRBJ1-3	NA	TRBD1	CASSDPDRSSGNTIYF	TGTGCCAGCAGTGACCCGGACAGGAGCTCTGGAAACACCATATATTTT
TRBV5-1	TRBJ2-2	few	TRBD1	CASSLQGENTGELFF	TGCGCCAGCAGCTTACAGGGGGAGAACACCGGGGAGCTGTTTTTT
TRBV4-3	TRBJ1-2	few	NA	CASSQAPGGNYGYTF	TGCGCCAGCAGCCAAGCACCCGGGGGTAACTATGGCTACACCTTC
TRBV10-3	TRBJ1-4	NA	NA	CAISERGFGEKLFF	TGTGCCATCAGTGAGCGGGGGTTTGGTGAAAAACTGTTTTTT
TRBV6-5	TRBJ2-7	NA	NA	CASTGVYEQYF	TGTGCCAGCACAGGGGTCTACGAGCAGTACTTC
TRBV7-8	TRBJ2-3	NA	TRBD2	CASSLRGLAGSSTDTQYF	TGTGCCAGCAGCTTACGGGGACTAGCGGGGAGTAGCACAGATACGCAGTATTTT
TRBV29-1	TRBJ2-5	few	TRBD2	CSVEALAGGRGGTQYF	TGCAGCGTTGAAGCATTAGCGGGGGGGCGCGGAGGGACCCAGTACTTC